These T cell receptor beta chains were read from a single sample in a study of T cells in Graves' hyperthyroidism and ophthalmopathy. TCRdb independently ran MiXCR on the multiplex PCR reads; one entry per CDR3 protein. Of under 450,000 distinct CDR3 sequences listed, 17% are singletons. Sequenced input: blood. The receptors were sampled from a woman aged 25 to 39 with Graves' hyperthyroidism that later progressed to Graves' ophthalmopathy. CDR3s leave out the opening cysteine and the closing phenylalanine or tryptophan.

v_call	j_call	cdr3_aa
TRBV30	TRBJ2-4	AWSRIADLAKNIQY
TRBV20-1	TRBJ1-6	SAVDANSPLH
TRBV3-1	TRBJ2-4	AGSQGFQSNIQY
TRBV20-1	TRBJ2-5	SARDLDGPPQETQY
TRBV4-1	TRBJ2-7	ASSQDRGGYTSSYEQY
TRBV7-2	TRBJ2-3	ASSDLGRAALGGDTQY
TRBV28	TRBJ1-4	ASSHGGSGNEKLF
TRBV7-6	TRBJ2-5	ASSFRGQQETQY
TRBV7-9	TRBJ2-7	ASSARESQLYEQY
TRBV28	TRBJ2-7	ASSLSAGGSYEQY
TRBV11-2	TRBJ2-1	ASRTYGRGYNEQF
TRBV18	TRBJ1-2	ASSRLKYRANYGYT
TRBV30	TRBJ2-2	AWSTYRDTGELF
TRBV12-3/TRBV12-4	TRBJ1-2	ASSFSGITNYGYT
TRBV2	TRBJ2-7	ASGGEQY
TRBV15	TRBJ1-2	ATSRTDTAYGYT
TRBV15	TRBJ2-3	ATSRAGGRERDTQY
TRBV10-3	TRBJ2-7	AISDPQDLNEQY
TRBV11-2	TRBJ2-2	ASSISNTGELF
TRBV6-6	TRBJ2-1	ASSYLDRNNEQF
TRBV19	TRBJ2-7	ASSGLGKDYEQY
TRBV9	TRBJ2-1	ASSVVSFSYNEQF
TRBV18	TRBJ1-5	ASSGRSNQPQH
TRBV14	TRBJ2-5	ASSQGTGGSQTQY
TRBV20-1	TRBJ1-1	SRHSGGLSEAF
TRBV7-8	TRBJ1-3	ASSLRPGARNTIY
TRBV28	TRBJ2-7	ASRAYRGGSYEQY
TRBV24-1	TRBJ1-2	ATASRDRRDRGYT
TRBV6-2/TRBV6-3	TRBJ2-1	ASSYSVGNNEQF
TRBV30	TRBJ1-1	AWSVSGGTEAF
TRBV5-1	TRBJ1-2	ASSLASSASSNYGYT